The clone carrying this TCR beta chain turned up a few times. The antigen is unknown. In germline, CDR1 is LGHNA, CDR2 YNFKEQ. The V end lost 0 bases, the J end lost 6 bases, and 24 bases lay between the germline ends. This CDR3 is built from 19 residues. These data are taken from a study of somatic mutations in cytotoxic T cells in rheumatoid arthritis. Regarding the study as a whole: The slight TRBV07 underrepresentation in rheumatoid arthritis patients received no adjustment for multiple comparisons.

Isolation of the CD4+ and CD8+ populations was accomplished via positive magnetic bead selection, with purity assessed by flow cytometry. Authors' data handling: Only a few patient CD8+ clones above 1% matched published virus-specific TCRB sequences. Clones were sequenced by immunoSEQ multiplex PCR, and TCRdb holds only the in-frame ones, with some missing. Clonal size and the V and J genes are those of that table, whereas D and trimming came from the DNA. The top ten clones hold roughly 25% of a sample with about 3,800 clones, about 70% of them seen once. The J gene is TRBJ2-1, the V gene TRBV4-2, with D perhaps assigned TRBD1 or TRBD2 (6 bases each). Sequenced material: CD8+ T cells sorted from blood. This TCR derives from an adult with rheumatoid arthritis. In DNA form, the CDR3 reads TGTGCCAGCAGCCAAGATCGACCGGGGGCGAGGGGGAACGGCAATGAGCAGTTCTTC. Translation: CASSQDRPGARGNGNEQFF.